This T cell receptor beta chain appears in the sequencing data of a study of T cells in Graves' hyperthyroidism and ophthalmopathy. At the level of the study: Pretreatment peripheral blood was obtained at initial diagnosis.

Clinical symptoms, serum thyroxine and TRAb, thyroid ultrasound and orbital computed tomography were used for the diagnoses. In its sample, this clonotype was seen a few times. Its cognate antigen is unknown. Whole-study results and caveats: Blood also held most thyroid clonotypes expanded beyond 0.001. Ophthalmopathy got predicted by the model a median about 6.5 months before its onset.

V dropped 3 bases and J dropped 7 bases, with 10 bases sitting between them. Germline CDR1 is SNHLY and CDR2 is FYNNEI. CDR3 length: 13 amino acids. Template material for amplifying TCR beta CDR3 regions consisted of RNA transcripts. The HTBI primer set was used in a first-round RT-PCR of the TCR CDR3. From the multiplex PCR reads, TCRdb called clonotypes with MiXCR, one entry per CDR3 protein. The table has hundreds of thousands of distinct CDR3 sequences, approximately 40% seen once; the top ten hold 30% to 40%. The sequence derives from a woman between 40 and 50 years old with Graves' hyperthyroidism. Sequencing was done on a sample of blood. The V call is TRBV2, the J call TRBJ1-5; no clear D. CDR3 nucleotides: TGTGCCAGCAGTGACCGGAGGTGGCAGCCCCAGCATTTT. Translating gives CASSDRRWQPQHF.